This T cell receptor beta chain came from a study of T cell responses to AZD1222 COVID-19 vaccine. Study-wide points: The donor group comprised mostly white British people and more females; the analysis possibly underestimated clonal diversity. Vaccine-associated CD4 TCRs ranged over spike, dominating at 160-218 and 743-854. After two AZD1222 doses, spike-specific TCR breadth and depth rose versus day 0. Scientists sampled the repertoires only once the peak T cell response had passed.

Sequenced by immunoSEQ multiplex PCR; TCRdb stores in-frame clones only, minus some. The repertoire holds approximately 150,000 clones, with approximately 89% as singletons. Note on this clone: The antigen remains unidentified.

This specimen consisted of peripheral blood, obtained 28 days after the second AZD1222 dose. This TCR was recovered from an adult who received the AZD1222 COVID-19 vaccine.

The CDR3 bases are TGTGCCTGGACTAAGACTAGCTTCGTACCCTACGAGCAGTACTTC. This gives the protein CAWTKTSFVPYEQYF. The V gene is TRBV30, the J gene TRBJ2-7, with 7 bases that match TRBD2. With 4 bases clipped from V and 2 bases from J, the junction kept 11 bases outside the gene matches. Germline CDR1 reads GTSNPN; CDR2 reads SVGIG (reference sequence). The CDR3 is made up of 15 amino acids.